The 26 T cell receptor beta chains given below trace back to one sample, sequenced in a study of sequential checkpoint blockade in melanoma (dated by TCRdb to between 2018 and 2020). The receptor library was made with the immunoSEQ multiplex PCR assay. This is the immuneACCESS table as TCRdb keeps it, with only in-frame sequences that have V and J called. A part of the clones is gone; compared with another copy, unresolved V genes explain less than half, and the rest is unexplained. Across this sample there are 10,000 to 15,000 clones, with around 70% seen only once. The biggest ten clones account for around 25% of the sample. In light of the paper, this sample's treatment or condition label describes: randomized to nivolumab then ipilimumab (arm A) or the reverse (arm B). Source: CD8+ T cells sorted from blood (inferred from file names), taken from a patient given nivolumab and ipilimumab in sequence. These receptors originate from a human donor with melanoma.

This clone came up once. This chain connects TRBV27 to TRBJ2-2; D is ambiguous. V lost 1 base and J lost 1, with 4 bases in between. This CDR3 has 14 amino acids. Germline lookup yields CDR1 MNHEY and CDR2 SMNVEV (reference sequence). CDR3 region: CASSLYRNTGELFF. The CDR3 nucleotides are TGTGCCAGCAGTTTATATCGGAACACCGGGGAGCTGTTTTTT.

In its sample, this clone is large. CDR3 amino acids: CASSEGGEAFF. CDR3 sequence (DNA): TGCGCCAGCAGTGAGGGAGGTGAAGCTTTCTTT. V gene TRBV10-2 combines with J gene TRBJ1-1; no firm D call. V was shortened by 2 bases and J by 7 bases, with 5 bases between the two germline ends. This CDR3 comprises 11 residues. Germline V CDR1 and CDR2: WSHSY, SAAADI.

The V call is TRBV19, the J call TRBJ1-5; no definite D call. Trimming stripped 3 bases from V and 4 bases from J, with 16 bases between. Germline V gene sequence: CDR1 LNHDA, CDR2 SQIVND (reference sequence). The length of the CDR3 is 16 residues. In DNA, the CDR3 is TGTGCCAGTAGTATCCCTCGGGAAATGGGGAATCAGCCCCAGCATTTT. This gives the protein CASSIPREMGNQPQHF.

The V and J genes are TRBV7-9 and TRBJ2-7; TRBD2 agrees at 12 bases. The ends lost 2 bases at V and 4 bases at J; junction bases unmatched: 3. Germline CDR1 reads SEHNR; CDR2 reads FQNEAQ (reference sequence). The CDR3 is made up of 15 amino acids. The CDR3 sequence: CASSLSSGRGYEQYF. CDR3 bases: TGTGCCAGCAGCTTATCTAGCGGGAGGGGGTACGAGCAGTACTTC.

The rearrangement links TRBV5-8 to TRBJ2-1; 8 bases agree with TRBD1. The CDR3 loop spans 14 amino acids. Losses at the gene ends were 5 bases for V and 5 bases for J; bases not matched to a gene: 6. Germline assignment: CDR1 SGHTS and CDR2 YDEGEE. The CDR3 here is CASSWGQVDNEQFF. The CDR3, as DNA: TGTGCCAGCAGTTGGGGACAGGTAGACAATGAGCAGTTCTTC.

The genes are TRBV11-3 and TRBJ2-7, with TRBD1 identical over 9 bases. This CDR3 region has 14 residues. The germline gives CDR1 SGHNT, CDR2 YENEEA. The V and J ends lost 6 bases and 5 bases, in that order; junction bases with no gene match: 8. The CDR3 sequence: CASSFDRGFHEQYF. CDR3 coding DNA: TGTGCCAGCAGTTTCGACAGGGGGTTCCACGAGCAGTACTTC.

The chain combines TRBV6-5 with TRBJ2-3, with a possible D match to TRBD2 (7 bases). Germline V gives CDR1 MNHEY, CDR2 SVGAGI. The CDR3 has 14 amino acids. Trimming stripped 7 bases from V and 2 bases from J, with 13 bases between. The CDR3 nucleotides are TGTGCCAGCACTGGGGGGGGACACACAGATACGCAGTATTTT. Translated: CASTGGGHTDTQYF.

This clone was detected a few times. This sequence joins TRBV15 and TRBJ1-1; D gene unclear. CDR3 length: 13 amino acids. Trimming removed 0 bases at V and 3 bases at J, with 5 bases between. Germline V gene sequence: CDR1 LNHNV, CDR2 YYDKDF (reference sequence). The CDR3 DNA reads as TGTGCCACCAGCAGAGATCCGTACACTGAAGCTTTCTTT. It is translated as CATSRDPYTEAFF.

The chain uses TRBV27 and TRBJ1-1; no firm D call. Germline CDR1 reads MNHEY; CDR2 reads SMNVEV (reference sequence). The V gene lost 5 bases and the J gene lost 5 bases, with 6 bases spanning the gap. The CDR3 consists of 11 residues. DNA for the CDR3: TGTGCCAGCAGTGGCAGTACTGAAGCTTTCTTT. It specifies CASSGSTEAFF.

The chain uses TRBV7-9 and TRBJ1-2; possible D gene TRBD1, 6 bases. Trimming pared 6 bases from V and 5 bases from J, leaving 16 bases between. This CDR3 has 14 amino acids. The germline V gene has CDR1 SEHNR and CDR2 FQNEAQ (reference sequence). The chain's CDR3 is CASSFTGIDYGYTF. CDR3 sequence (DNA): TGTGCCAGCAGTTTTACAGGGATAGATTATGGCTACACCTTC.

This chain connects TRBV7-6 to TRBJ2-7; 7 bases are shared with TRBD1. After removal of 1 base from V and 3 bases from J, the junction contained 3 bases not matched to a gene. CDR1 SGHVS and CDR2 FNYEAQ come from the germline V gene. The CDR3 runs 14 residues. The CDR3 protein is CASSLEPGGYEQYF. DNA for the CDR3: TGTGCCAGCAGCTTAGAACCAGGGGGCTACGAGCAGTACTTC.

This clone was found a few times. The CDR3 region is CASSLVSGLQETQYF. CDR3 sequence (DNA): TGTGCCAGCAGCTTGGTCAGCGGATTACAAGAGACCCAGTACTTC. The V call is TRBV5-6, the J call TRBJ2-5; perhaps TRBD2 as D (5 bases). In germline, CDR1 is SGHDT, CDR2 YYEEEE. CDR3 length: 15 residues. V lost 0 bases, J lost 2 bases, and 11 bases lay in between.

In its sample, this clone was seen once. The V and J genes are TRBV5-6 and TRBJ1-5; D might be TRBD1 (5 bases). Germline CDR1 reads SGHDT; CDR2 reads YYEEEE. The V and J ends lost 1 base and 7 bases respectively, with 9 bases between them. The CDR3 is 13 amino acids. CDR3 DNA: TGTGCCAGCAGCTTGAACAGGCGGCAGCCCCAGCATTTT. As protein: CASSLNRRQPQHF.

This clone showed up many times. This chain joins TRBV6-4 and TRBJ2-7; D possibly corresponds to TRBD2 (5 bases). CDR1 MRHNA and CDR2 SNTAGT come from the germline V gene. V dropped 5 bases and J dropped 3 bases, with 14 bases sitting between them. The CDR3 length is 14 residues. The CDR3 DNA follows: TGTGCCAGCAGTTTAGACGGGGAAAACTACGAGCAGTACGTC. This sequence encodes CASSLDGENYEQYV.

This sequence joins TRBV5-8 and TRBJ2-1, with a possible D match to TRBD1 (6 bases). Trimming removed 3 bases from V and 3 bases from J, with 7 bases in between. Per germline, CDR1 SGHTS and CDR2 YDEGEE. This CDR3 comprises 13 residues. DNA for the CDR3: TGTGCCAGCAGCTCAGGGGTCTACAATGAGCAGTTCTTC. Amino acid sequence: CASSSGVYNEQFF.

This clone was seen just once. The CDR3 nucleotides read TGCGCCAGCAAGGAGACGGATTACGAGCAGTACTTC. This gives the protein CASKETDYEQYF. The chain uses TRBV10-2 and TRBJ2-7; D ambiguous. The germline CDR1 and CDR2 sequences are WSHSY and SAAADI. Trimming removed 7 bases from V and 4 bases from J, with 11 bases in between. This CDR3 region has 12 residues.

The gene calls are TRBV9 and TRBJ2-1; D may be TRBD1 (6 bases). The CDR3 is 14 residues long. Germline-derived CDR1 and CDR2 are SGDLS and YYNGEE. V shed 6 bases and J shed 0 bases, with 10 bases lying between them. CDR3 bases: TGTGCCAGCAATCAGGGGTCCTCCTACAATGAGCAGTTCTTC. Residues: CASNQGSSYNEQFF.

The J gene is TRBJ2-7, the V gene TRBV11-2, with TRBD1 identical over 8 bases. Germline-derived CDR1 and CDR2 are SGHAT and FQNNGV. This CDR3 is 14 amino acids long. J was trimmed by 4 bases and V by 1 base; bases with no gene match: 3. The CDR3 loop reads CASSLAGTGYEQYV. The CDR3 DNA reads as TGTGCCAGCAGCTTAGCCGGGACAGGTTACGAGCAGTACGTC.

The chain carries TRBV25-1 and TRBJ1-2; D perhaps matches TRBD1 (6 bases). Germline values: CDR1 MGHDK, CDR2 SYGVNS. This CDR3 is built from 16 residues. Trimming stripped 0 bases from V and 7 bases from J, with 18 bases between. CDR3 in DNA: TGTGCCAGCAGTGAATACCAGACAGGTCTACCCTCTGGCTACACCTTC. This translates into CASSEYQTGLPSGYTF.

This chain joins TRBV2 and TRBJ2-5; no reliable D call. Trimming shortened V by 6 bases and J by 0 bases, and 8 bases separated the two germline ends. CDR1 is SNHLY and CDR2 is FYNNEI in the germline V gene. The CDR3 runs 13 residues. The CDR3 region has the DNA TGTGCCAGCAGAGACTGGTACCAAGAGACCCAGTACTTC. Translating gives CASRDWYQETQYF.

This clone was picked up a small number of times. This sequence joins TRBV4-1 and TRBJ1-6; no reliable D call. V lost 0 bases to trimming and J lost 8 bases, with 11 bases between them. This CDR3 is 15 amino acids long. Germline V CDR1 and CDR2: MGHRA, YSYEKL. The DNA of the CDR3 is TGCGCCAGCAGCCAAGATCGGGGTCGGGATTCACCCCTCCACTTT. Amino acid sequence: CASSQDRGRDSPLHF.

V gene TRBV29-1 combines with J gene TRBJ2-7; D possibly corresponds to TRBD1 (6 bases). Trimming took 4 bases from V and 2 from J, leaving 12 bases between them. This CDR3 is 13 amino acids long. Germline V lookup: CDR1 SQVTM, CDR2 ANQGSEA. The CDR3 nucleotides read TGCAGCGTTGCCCTAAGGGACACCTACGAGCAGTACTTC. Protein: CSVALRDTYEQYF.

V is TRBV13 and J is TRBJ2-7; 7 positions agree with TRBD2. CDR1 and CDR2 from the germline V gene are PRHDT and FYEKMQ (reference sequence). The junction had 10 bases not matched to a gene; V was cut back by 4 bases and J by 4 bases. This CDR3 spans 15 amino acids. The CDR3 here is CASSSIGGSTYEQYF. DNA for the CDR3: TGTGCCAGCAGCTCCATAGGCGGGAGCACATACGAGCAGTACTTC.

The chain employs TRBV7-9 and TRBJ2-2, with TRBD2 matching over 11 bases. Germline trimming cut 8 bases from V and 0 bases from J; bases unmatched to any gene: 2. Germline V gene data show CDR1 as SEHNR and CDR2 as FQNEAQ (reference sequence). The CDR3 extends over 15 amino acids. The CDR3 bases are TGTGCCAGCCTTAGCGGGAGGGCGAACACCGGGGAGCTGTTTTTT. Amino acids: CASLSGRANTGELFF. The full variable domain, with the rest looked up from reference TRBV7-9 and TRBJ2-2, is DTGVSQNPRHKITKRGQNVTFRCDPISEHNRLYWYRQTLGQGPEFLTYFQNEAQLEKSRLLSDRFSAERPKGSFSTLEIQRTEQGDSAMYLCASLSGRANTGELFFGEGSRLTVL.

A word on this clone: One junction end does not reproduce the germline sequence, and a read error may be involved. The CDR3 sequence: CASNLATGGEGEAFF. In nucleotides, the CDR3 is TGTGCCAGCAACTTAGCCACAGGGGGCGAAGGTGAAGCTTTCTTT. The chain has TRBV7-8 and TRBJ1-1; 9 nucleotides align to TRBD1. CDR3 length: 15 amino acids. From germline, CDR1 is SGHVS and CDR2 FQNEAQ. Full variable domain (rest looked up from reference TRBV7-8 and TRBJ1-1): GAGVSQSPRYKVAKRGQDVALRCDPISGHVSLFWYQQALGQGPEFLTYFQNEAQLDKSGLPSDRFFAERPEGSVSTLKIQRTQQEDSAVYLCASNLATGGEGEAFFGQGTRLTVV.

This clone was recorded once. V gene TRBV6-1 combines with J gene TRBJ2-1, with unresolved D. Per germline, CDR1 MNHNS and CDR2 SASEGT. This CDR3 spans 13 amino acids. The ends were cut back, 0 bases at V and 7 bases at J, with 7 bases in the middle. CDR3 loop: CASSEAELNEQFF. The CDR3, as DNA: TGTGCCAGCAGTGAAGCCGAACTTAATGAGCAGTTCTTC.